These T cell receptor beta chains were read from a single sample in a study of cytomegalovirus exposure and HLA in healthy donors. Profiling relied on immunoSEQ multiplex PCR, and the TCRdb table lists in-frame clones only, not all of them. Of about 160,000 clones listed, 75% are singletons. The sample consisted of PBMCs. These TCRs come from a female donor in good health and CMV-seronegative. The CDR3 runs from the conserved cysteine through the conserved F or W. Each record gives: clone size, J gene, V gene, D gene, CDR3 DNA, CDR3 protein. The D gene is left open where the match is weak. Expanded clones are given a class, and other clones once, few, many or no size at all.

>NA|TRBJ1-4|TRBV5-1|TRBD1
TGCGCCAGCAGTCCGGGACAGGGGGCGACTAATGAAAAACTGTTTTTT
CASSPGQGATNEKLFF
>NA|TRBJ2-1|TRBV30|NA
TGTGCCTCCGCCGACCGGGTCCCCTACAATGAGCAGTTCTTC
CASADRVPYNEQFF
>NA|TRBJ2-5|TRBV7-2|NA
TGTGCCAGCAGCCCGGGGTGGGCGGAGGTGGGCCAAGAGACCCAGTACTTC
CASSPGWAEVGQETQYF
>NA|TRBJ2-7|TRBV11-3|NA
TGTGCCAGTCCCCTTTACTACGAGCAGTACTTC
CASPLYYEQYF
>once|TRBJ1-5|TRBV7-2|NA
TGTGCCAGCAGCTTGAAAGGGGTCAATCAGCCCCAGCATTTT
CASSLKGVNQPQHF
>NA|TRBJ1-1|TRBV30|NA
TGTGCCTGGAGTCCACTGGGGCAGGAGGGGCACACTGAAGCTTTCTTT
CAWSPLGQEGHTEAFF
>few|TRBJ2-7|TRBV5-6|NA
TGTGCCAGCAGCTTGGGCCAGGGTGATCTCTACGAGCAGTACTTC
CASSLGQGDLYEQYF
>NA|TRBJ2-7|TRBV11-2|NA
TGTGCCAGCAGCTCTGGACAGAGCTACGAGCAGTACTTC
CASSSGQSYEQYF
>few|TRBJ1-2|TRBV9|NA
TGTGCCAGCAGCGCGGGAGTGTCCACAAATAGCTACACCTTC
CASSAGVSTNSYTF
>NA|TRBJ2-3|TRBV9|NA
TGTGCCAGCAGACAGGTTAGCGGTTCCCTCACAGATACGCAGTATTTT
CASRQVSGSLTDTQYF
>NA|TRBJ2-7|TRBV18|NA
TGTGCCAGCTCACCGTATCTGGAGGACGAGCAGTACTTC
CASSPYLEDEQYF
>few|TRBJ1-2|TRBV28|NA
TGTGCCAGCAGTTTCGGACAGCCTTATGGCTACACCTTC
CASSFGQPYGYTF
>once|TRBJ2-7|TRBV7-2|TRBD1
TGTGCCAGCAGCTTAGGGCCGACAGGGAAGGCCTACGAGCAGTACTTC
CASSLGPTGKAYEQYF
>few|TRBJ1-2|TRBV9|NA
TGTGCCAGCAGCGTAGCGAGGGCAGATGGCTACACCTTC
CASSVARADGYTF
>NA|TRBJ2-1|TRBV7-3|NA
TGTGCCAGCAGCCCAAACAGCTACAATGAGCAGTTCTTC
CASSPNSYNEQFF
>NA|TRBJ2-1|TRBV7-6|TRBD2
TGTGCCAGCAGCTTAGTCCGGGGAGGGAACCCCTACAATGAGCAGTTCTTC
CASSLVRGGNPYNEQFF
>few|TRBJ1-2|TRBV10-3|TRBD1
TGTGCCATCAGAGCCACGGGGCAGGGGGGTTTCGGCTACACCTTC
CAIRATGQGGFGYTF
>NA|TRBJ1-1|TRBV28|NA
TGTGCCAGCAGCAAAGGGGGTTTGGTGAACACTGAAGCTTTCTTT
CASSKGGLVNTEAFF
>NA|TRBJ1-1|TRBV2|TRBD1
TGTGCCAGCAGTGGAGGACAGGGAGGGGAAACTGAAGCTTTCTTT
CASSGGQGGETEAFF
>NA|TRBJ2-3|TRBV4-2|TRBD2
TGTGCCAGCAGCCAACTAGCGGGGACCGATTATACGCAGTATTTT
CASSQLAGTDYTQYF
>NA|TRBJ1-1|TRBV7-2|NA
TGTGCCAGCAGCTTAAGAGCCGACACTGAAGCTTTCTTT
CASSLRADTEAFF
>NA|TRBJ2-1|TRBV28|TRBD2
TGTGCCAGCCGCACGAGAAGGGCGGGACTAGCGGAAGTGAGCTCCTACAATGAGCAGTTCTTC
CASRTRRAGLAEVSSYNEQFF
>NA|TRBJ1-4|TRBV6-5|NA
TGTGCCAGCAGAGCGGACGGAACAACTAATGAAAAACTGTTTTTT
CASRADGTTNEKLFF
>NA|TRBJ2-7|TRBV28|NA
TGTGCCACCTTCCACCGGACAGCGACCTACGAGCAGTACTTC
CATFHRTATYEQYF
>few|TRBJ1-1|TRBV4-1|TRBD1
TGCGCCAGCAGCCGAACAGGGGAGGCTTTCTTT
CASSRTGEAFF
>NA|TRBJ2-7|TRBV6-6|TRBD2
TGTGCCAGCAGCGTCCAGACTAGCGGGCCCTACGAGCAGTACTTC
CASSVQTSGPYEQYF
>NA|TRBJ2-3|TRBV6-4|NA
TGTGCCAGCAGTGATCAGGGATTTAGCACAGATACGCAGTATTTT
CASSDQGFSTDTQYF